The T cell receptor beta chain described here comes from a study of T cells after yellow fever vaccination. Study-wide context: Libraries from low-cell-number fractions were prepared with the SMART-Seq v4 Ultra Low Input RNA kit.

The CDR3 is 13 amino acids. The V end was cut by 5 bases, the J end by 5 bases, with 11 bases between. The germline gives CDR1 SGHRS, CDR2 YFSETQ. With respect to this clonotype: The target antigen is unknown.

The study's findings and limits: Most primary-vaccination clones recurred post-booster (around 97% CD4, 88% CD8).

TCRdb analysed the 5' RACE reads with MiXCR anew, one entry per CDR3 protein. The sample shows about 320,000 distinct CDR3 sequences, about 11% of them seen only once. The clonotype was recovered from a man between 18 and 35 years old who received the YFV17D yellow fever vaccine. The chain uses TRBV5-1 and TRBJ2-1, with D possibly being TRBD1 (5 bases). The sample was CD4+ T cells sorted from PBMCs, taken 45 days after the yellow fever booster vaccination. This CDR3 reads CASSFTGNNEQFF. The CDR3 DNA reads TGCGCCAGCAGTTTCACAGGAAACAATGAGCAGTTCTTC.